These 19 T cell receptor beta chains came from one sample sequenced in a study of blood T cells in healthy people across ages. A second PCR of about 7 to 12 cycles used a sample-barcoded 5' primer and a J-beta primer mix. TCRdb passed the 5' RACE reads through MiXCR, listing each CDR3 protein once. The table has about 900,000 distinct CDR3 sequences, approximately 49% seen once. Specimen: blood. These receptor sequences come from a man between 25 and 39 years old in good health.

This clonotype has only a few counts. This chain joins TRBV4-2 and TRBJ2-3; tentative D call: TRBD2 (5 bases). CDR1 and CDR2 from the germline V gene are LGHNA and YNFKEQ. The CDR3 is made up of 13 amino acids. V shed 6 bases and J shed 6 bases, with 13 bases lying between them. CDR3 amino acids: CASSPGRGDTQYF. CDR3 DNA sequence: TGTGCCAGCAGTCCTGGCAGAGGGGATACGCAGTATTTT.

This clonotype was seen once. A read error is possible here, since a much larger clone lies one base away. V usage is TRBV29-1 and J usage is TRBJ2-1, with 8 bases fitting TRBD1. The end of the DNA is better explained by TRBJ2-7, so the J call may be wrong. Germline CDR1 reads SQVTM; CDR2 reads ANQGSEA. This CDR3 has 13 residues. CDR3 in amino acids: CSVAGGSYNEQYF. CDR3 sequence (DNA): TGCAGCGTGGCAGGGGGCTCCTACAATGAGCAGTACTTC.

This sequence joins TRBV6-1 and TRBJ2-3, with 10 bases fitting TRBD2. After removal of 10 bases from V and 5 bases from J, the junction contained 9 bases not matched to a gene. From germline, CDR1 is MNHNS and CDR2 SASEGT. CDR3 size: 14 residues. The CDR3 DNA is TGTGCCACTTCGGGACTAGCGTCGGGAGATACGCAGTATTTT. Translating gives CATSGLASGDTQYF.

The sample holds a few counts of this clonotype. CDR3 bases: TGTGCCAGCACCCCACGGGGGTTACAGGGGATTTCCTACGAGCAGTACTTC. Translating gives CASTPRGLQGISYEQYF. The chain joins TRBV11-2 to TRBJ2-7; TRBD1 might be the D (7 bases). CDR3 length: 17 amino acids. Germline V CDR1 and CDR2: SGHAT, FQNNGV. V was trimmed by 7 bases and J by 1 base, leaving 23 bases between them.

This chain joins TRBV5-1 and TRBJ2-1; tentatively, D is TRBD2 (5 bases). V lost 4 bases and J lost 9, with 14 bases in between. The CDR3 is 13 amino acids. Germline V gene sequence: CDR1 SGHRS, CDR2 YFSETQ. CDR3 DNA: TGCGCCAGCAGCATCGGAGGAGAGGGTGAGCAGTTCTTC. Translating gives CASSIGGEGEQFF.

The CDR3 reads CASSSISWDLITDTQYF. As DNA, the CDR3 is TGTGCCAGCAGTTCAATTTCCTGGGACCTCATCACAGATACGCAGTATTTT. The chain joins TRBV6-2 or TRBV6-3 to TRBJ2-3; TRBD1 or TRBD2 may be the D gene (5 bases each). Between the trimmed V and J ends, which lost 4 bases and 2 bases, there was a span of 19 bases. Looked up from germline, CDR1 is MNHEY and CDR2 is SVGEGT. The CDR3 covers 17 residues.

As concerns this clonotype: Just one base apart from a much larger clone, this may be a read error. The rearrangement links TRBV19 to TRBJ1-1; D remains unclear. CDR3 length: 15 residues. CDR1 is LNHDA and CDR2 is SQIVND in the germline V gene (reference sequence). The CDR3 DNA sequence: TGTGTCAGTAGTATTTCTTGGGAGACGGACACTGAAGCTTTCTTT. It encodes CVSSISWETDTEAFF.

V gene TRBV20-1 combines with J gene TRBJ2-7; TRBD1 matches at 9 bases. Germline lookup yields CDR1 DFQATT and CDR2 SNEGSKA (reference sequence). Losses at the gene ends were 6 bases for V and 3 bases for J; bases not matched to a gene: 6. The CDR3 consists of 13 residues. The chain's CDR3 is CSATWDRDYEQYF. The DNA for the CDR3 is TGCAGTGCCACATGGGACAGGGACTACGAGCAGTACTTC.

About this clonotype: One junction end does not reproduce the germline sequence, and a read error may be involved. This sequence joins TRBV7-2 and TRBJ2-6; TRBD1 is a possible D gene (5 bases). This CDR3 comprises 17 residues. CDR1 is SGHTA, CDR2 FQGNSA, per germline. The CDR3 is CTSSFSSKVSGANVRTF. CDR3 DNA: TGTACCAGCAGCTTCTCGTCAAAGGTCTCTGGGGCCAACGTCCGGACTTTC.

This clonotype was observed a few times. The V call is TRBV29-1, the J call TRBJ1-5; TRBD1 might be the D (5 bases). Per the germline V gene, CDR1 is SQVTM and CDR2 is ANQGSEA. V shed 0 bases and J shed 5 bases, with 11 bases lying between them. The CDR3 has 14 amino acids. The CDR3 DNA follows: TGCAGCGTTGAAGAGGCAGACAGAGATCAGCCCCAGCATTTT. Its translation is CSVEEADRDQPQHF.

The chain employs TRBV5-1 and TRBJ2-5, with a tentative D call TRBD1 (5 bases). The V end lost 3 bases, the J end lost 1 base, and 13 bases lay between the germline ends. CDR3 length: 15 residues. The V gene's germline CDR1 is SGHRS and CDR2 YFSETQ. The CDR3 sequence is CASSWQGNFQETQYF. The CDR3 DNA reads TGCGCCAGCAGCTGGCAGGGCAACTTCCAAGAGACCCAGTACTTC.

This chain joins TRBV4-1 and TRBJ2-4; 13 bases agree with TRBD2. The DNA end lines up better with TRBJ2-7; the J call may be wrong. Germline V gene sequence: CDR1 MGHRA, CDR2 YSYEKL. CDR3 length: 17 residues. The CDR3 DNA is TGCGCCAGCAGCCAAGACCGGGGGACTAGCGGGGAATCCGAGCAGTACTTC. This sequence encodes CASSQDRGTSGESEQYF.

This clonotype was seen ten or more times. V is TRBV4-3 and J is TRBJ2-6; no clear D gene. The ends were cut back, 0 bases at V and 0 bases at J, with 6 bases in the middle. The CDR3 is 16 amino acids. Germline-derived CDR1 and CDR2 are LGHNA and YSLEER. Here the CDR3 DNA reads TGCGCCAGCAGCCAAGATGGAGTCTCTGGGGCCAACGTCCTGACTTTC. Translation gives CASSQDGVSGANVLTF.

This clonotype was observed a handful of times. The chain combines TRBV20-1 with TRBJ2-1, with 9 bases lining up with TRBD2. Trimming cost V 1 base and J 9 bases; bases outside gene matches: 16. Germline assignment: CDR1 DFQATT and CDR2 SNEGSKA (reference sequence). The CDR3 has 17 residues. The CDR3 DNA is TGCAGTGCTAGAGGCCCGTTACAGACTAGCGGATTGGTTGAGCAGTTCTTC. It specifies CSARGPLQTSGLVEQFF.

This clonotype was recorded at least ten times. The chain combines TRBV2 with TRBJ2-1; TRBD1 matches at 12 bases. With 5 bases clipped from V and 7 bases from J, the junction kept 3 bases outside the gene matches. The CDR3 runs to 14 residues. CDR1 is SNHLY and CDR2 is FYNNEI in the germline V gene. CDR3 in DNA: TGTGCCAGCAGTTGGGACAGGGGGCAGAATGAGCAGTTCTTC. Protein sequence: CASSWDRGQNEQFF. The full variable domain, with the rest looked up from reference TRBV2 and TRBJ2-1, is EPEVTQTPSHQVTQMGQEVILRCVPISNHLYFYWYRQILGQKVEFLVSFYNNEISEKSEIFDDQFSVERPDGSNFTLKIRSTKLEDSAMYFCASSWDRGQNEQFFGPGTRLTVL.

The chain employs TRBV28 and TRBJ2-5; D remains unclear. CDR1 MDHEN and CDR2 SYDVKM come from the germline V gene. V shed 6 bases and J shed 0 bases, with 11 bases lying between them. This CDR3 has 14 amino acids. The CDR3 region is CASSPQDYQETQYF. CDR3 nucleotides: TGTGCCAGCAGCCCCCAAGATTACCAAGAGACCCAGTACTTC.

The chain couples TRBV19 to TRBJ2-5, with a tentative D call TRBD1 (6 bases). With the DNA end fitting TRBJ2-7 better, the J assignment may be wrong. The CDR3 extends over 16 amino acids. Germline V gene sequence: CDR1 LNHDA, CDR2 SQIVND (reference sequence). Written as DNA, the CDR3 is TGTGCCAGTAGTCCGGAGAACAACAGGGCTGACTACGAGCAGTACTTC. Encoded protein: CASSPENNRADYEQYF.

The V gene is TRBV15, the J gene TRBJ2-1, with D maybe TRBD1 (5 bases). CDR3 length: 14 residues. The V and J ends lost 5 bases and 6 bases respectively, with 14 bases between them. Germline loops: CDR1 LNHNV, CDR2 YYDKDF (reference sequence). The CDR3 sequence is CATSLRSGLNEQFF. CDR3 DNA: TGTGCCACCAGCCTACGGTCAGGGCTCAATGAGCAGTTCTTC.

In this sample, this clonotype turned up a few times. The chain combines TRBV5-1 with TRBJ2-2; weak D call: TRBD2 (6 bases). In germline, CDR1 is SGHRS, CDR2 YFSETQ. CDR3 length equals 15 residues. The germline V and J ends were trimmed by 0 bases and 1 base, with 7 bases remaining between them. The chain's CDR3 is CASSLDGRNTGELFF. CDR3 nucleotides: TGCGCCAGCAGCTTGGACGGGAGGAACACCGGGGAGCTGTTTTTT. The variable domain in full, completed from reference TRBV5-1 and TRBJ2-2, reads KAGVTQTPRYLIKTRGQQVTLSCSPISGHRSVSWYQQTPGQGLQFLFEYFSETQRNKGNFPGRFSGRQFSNSRSEMNVSTLELGDSALYLCASSLDGRNTGELFFGEGSRLTVL.